The entry below gives a single T cell receptor (beta chain) sequence along with its context. What it recognizes is unknown. This specimen belongs to a study of PD-1 blockade in classical Hodgkin lymphoma. Measured with immunoSEQ multiplex PCR; TCRdb has only the in-frame clones, and not every one. Of 9,500 to 13,000 clones in the sample, almost 85% were seen once. Study-wide results and caveats: With CD4+ cells, TCR diversity rose significantly by C4D1, but not with CD8+ cells. Exclusion covered patients beginning nivolumab under 1 year post-ASCT.

Every one of the patients relapsed after autologous stem cell transplantation (brentuximab vedotin exposure was variable). Patients reached a best response of complete response, partial response or progressive disease. The sample consisted of peripheral blood mononuclear cells (PBMCs), taken before the second cycle of nivolumab. The TCR comes from a human donor with classical Hodgkin lymphoma.

The CDR3 DNA reads as TGTGCCAGCAGCTTGAGCGGGAGCAGCACAGATACGCAGTATTTT. Protein: CASSLSGSSTDTQYF. The chain recombines TRBV5-4 with TRBJ2-3; 8 bases align to TRBD2. Germline V gene sequence: CDR1 SGHNT, CDR2 YYREEE (reference sequence). The V gene end was trimmed by 1 base and the J gene end by 0 bases; junction bases not matched to a gene: 1. This CDR3 spans 15 amino acids.